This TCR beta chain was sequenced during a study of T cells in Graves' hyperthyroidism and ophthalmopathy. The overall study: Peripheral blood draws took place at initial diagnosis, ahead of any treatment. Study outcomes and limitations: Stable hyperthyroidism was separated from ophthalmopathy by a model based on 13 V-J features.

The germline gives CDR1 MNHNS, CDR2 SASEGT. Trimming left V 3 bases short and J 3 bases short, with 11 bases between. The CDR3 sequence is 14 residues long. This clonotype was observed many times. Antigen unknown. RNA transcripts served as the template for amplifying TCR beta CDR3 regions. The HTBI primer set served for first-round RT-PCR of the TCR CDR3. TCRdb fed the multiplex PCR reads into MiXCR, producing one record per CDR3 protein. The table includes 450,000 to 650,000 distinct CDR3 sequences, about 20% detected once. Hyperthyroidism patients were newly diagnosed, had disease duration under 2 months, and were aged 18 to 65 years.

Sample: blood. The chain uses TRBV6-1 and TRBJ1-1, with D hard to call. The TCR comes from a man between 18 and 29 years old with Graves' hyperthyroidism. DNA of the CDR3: TGTGCCAGCAGTGAGGAGTGGAGGGACACTGAAGCTTTCTTT. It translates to CASSEEWRDTEAFF.